The TCR beta chain under discussion was sequenced for a study of blood T cell repertoires in COVID-19. Method: immunoSEQ multiplex PCR; TCRdb's copy keeps in-frame clones and lacks some. The data hold fewer than 250,000 clones, with more than 85% observed a single time. V was pared by 4 bases and J by 2 bases, with 10 bases of the junction left unmatched. CDR3 length equals 16 residues. Germline values: CDR1 MNHEY, CDR2 SVGAGI. The table lists this clone with a few counts. The clonotype comes from a man between 60 and 75 years old with acute or convalescent COVID-19. V gene TRBV6-5 combines with J gene TRBJ2-7, with 8 bases matching TRBD2. Sample: peripheral blood. In DNA, the CDR3 is TGTGCCAGCAGTTCCCCCAGGGCGGGGGGACCCTACGAGCAGTACTTC. This encodes CASSSPRAGGPYEQYF.